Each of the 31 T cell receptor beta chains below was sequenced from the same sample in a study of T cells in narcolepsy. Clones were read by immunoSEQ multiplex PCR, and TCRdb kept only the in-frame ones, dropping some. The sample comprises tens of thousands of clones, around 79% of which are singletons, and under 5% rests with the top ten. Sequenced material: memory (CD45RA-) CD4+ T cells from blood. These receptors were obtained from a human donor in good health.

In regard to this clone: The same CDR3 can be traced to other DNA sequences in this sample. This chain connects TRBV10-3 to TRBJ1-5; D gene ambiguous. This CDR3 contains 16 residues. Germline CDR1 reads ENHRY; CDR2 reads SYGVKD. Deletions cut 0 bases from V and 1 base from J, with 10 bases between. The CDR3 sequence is CAISESGRGSNQPQHF. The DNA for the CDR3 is TGTGCCATCAGTGAGTCGGGCAGAGGGAGCAATCAGCCCCAGCATTTT.

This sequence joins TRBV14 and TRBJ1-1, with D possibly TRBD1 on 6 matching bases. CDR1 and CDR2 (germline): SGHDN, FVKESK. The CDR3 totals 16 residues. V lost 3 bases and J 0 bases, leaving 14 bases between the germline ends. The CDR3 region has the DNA TGTGCCAGCAGCCACTTCGGGACACAGTTGAACACTGAAGCTTTCTTT. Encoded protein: CASSHFGTQLNTEAFF.

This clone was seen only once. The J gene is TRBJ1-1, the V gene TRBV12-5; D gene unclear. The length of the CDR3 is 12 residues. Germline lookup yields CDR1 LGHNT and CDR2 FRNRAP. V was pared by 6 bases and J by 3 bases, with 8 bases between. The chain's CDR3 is CASGLAYTEAFF. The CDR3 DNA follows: TGTGCTAGTGGCCTAGCCTACACTGAAGCTTTCTTT.

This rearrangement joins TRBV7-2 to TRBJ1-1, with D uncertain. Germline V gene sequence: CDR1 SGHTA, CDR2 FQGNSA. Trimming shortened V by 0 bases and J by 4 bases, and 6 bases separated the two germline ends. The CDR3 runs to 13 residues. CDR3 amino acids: CASSLARGTEAFF. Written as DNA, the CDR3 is TGTGCCAGCAGCTTAGCCCGGGGCACTGAAGCTTTCTTT.

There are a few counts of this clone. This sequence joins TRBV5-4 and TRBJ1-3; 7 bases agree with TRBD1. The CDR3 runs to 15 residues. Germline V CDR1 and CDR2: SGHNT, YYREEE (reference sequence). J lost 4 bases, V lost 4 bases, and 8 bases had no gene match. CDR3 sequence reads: CASSIDRVPGNTIYF. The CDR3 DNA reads TGTGCCAGCAGCATCGACAGGGTGCCGGGAAACACCATATATTTT. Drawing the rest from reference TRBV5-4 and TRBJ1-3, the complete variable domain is ETGVTQSPTHLIKTRGQQVTLRCSSQSGHNTVSWYQQALGQGPQFIFQYYREEENGRGNFPPRFSGLQFPNYSSELNVNALELDDSALYLCASSIDRVPGNTIYFGEGSWLTVV.

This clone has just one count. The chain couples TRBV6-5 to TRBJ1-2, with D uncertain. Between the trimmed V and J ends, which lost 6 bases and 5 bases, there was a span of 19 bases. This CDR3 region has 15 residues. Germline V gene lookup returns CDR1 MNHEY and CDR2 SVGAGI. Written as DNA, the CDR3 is TGTGCCAGCAGCCCTCTTCAAGAGAAGACGTATGGCTACACCTTC. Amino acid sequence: CASSPLQEKTYGYTF.

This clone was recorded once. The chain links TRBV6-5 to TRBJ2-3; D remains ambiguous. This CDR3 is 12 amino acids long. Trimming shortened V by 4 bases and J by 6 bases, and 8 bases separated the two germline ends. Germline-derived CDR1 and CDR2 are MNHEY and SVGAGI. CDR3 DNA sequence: TGTGCCAGCAGTTCTGGACCGGATACGCAGTATTTT. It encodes CASSSGPDTQYF.

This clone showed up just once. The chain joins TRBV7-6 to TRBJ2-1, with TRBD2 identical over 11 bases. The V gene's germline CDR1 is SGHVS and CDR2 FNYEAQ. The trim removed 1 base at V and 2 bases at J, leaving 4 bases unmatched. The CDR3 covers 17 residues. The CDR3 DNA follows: TGTGCCAGCAGCTTAGAGGTAGCGGGAGGGACCTACAATGAGCAGTTCTTC. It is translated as CASSLEVAGGTYNEQFF.

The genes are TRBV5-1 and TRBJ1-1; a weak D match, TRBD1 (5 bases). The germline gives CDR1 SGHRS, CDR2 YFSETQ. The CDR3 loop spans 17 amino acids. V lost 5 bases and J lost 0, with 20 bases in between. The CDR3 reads CASRAGGSPPLNTEAFF. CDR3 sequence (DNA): TGCGCCAGCAGGGCGGGGGGGTCTCCGCCCCTGAACACTGAAGCTTTCTTT.

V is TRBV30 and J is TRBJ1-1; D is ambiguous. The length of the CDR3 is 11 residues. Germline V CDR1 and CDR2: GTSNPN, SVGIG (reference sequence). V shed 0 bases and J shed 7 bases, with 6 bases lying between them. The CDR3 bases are TGTGCCTGGAGTGTAACCGGTGAAGCTTTCTTT. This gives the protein CAWSVTGEAFF.

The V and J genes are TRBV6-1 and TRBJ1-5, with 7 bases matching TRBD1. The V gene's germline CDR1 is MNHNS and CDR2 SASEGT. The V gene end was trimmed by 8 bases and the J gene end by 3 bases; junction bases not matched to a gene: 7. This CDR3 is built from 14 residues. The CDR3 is CASDRDRYNQPQHF. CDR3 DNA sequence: TGTGCCAGCGACAGGGACCGGTACAATCAGCCCCAGCATTTT.

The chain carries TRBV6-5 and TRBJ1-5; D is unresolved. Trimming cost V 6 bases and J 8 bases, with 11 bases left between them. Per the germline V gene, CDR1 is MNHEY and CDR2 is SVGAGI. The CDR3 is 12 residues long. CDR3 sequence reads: CASSRLGEPQHF. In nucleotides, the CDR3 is TGTGCCAGCAGCCGACTGGGTGAGCCCCAGCATTTT.

CDR3 amino acids: CASRDTVYEQYF. DNA of the CDR3: TGTGCCAGCAGGGACACCGTCTACGAGCAGTACTTC. The J gene is TRBJ2-7, the V gene TRBV6-5, with a tentative D call TRBD1 (5 bases). The germline V gene encodes CDR1 MNHEY and CDR2 SVGAGI. Trimming shortened V by 6 bases and J by 3 bases, and 9 bases separated the two germline ends. This CDR3 has 12 amino acids.

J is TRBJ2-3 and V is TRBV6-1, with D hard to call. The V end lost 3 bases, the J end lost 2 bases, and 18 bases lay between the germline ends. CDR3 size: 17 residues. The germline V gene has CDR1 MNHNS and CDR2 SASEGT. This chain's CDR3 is CASSDWLSGPITDTQYF. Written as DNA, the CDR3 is TGTGCCAGCAGTGATTGGCTGAGTGGACCGATCACAGATACGCAGTATTTT.

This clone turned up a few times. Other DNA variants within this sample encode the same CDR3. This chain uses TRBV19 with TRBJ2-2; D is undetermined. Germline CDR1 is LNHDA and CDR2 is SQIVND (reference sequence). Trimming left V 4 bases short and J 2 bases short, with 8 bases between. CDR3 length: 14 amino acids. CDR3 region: CASSSRINTGELFF. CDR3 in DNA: TGTGCCAGTAGTAGTCGGATCAACACCGGGGAGCTGTTTTTT.

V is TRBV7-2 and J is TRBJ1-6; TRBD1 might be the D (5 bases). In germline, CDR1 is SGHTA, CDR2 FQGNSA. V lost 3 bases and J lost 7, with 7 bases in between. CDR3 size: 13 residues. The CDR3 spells CASSFDRNSPLHF. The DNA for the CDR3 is TGTGCCAGCAGCTTCGACAGAAATTCACCCCTCCACTTT.

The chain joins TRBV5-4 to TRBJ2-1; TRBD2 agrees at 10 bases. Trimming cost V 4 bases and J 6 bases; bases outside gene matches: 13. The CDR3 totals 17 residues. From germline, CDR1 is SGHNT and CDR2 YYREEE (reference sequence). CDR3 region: CASSPGTLAGAGNEQFF. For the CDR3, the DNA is TGTGCCAGCAGCCCCGGTACCCTAGCGGGAGCTGGCAATGAGCAGTTCTTC.

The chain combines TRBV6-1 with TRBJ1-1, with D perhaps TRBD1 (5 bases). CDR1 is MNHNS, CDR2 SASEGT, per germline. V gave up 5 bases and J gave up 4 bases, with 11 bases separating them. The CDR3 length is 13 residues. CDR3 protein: CASSFGRGTEAFF. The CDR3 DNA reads TGTGCCAGCAGTTTCGGGAGGGGCACTGAAGCTTTCTTT.

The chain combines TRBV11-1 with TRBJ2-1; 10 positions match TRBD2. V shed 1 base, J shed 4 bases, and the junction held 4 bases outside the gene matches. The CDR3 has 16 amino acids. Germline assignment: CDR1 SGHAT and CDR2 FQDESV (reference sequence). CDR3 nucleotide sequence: TGTGCCAGCAGCTTAGACGGGACTAGCGTGTACAATGAGCAGTTCTTC. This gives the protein CASSLDGTSVYNEQFF.

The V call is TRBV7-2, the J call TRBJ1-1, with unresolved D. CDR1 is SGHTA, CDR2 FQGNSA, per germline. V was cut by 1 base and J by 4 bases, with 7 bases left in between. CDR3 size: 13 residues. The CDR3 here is CASSLEGFTEAFF. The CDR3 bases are TGTGCCAGCAGCTTAGAAGGGTTCACTGAAGCTTTCTTT.

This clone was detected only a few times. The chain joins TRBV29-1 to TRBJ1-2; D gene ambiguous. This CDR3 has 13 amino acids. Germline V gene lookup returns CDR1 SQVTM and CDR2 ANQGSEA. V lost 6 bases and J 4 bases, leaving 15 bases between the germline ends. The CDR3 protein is CSVPRQVGYGYTF. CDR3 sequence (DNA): TGCAGCGTCCCTCGGCAGGTCGGCTATGGCTACACCTTC.

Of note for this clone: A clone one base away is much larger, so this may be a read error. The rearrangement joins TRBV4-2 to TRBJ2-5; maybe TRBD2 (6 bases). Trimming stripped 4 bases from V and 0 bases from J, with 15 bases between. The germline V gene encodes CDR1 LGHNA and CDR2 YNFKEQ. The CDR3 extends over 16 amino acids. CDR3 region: CASSLGLRRDQETQYF. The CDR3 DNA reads TGTGCCAGCAGCCTAGGGTTACGGAGGGACCAAGAGACCCAGTACTTC.

This CDR3 reads CASSQDRRVSTNEKLFF. CDR3 DNA sequence: TGCGCCAGCAGCCAAGATCGACGGGTTTCAACTAATGAAAAACTGTTTTTT. The chain links TRBV4-3 to TRBJ1-4; the D is unclear. Germline lookup yields CDR1 LGHNA and CDR2 YSLEER. This CDR3 is built from 17 residues. V was trimmed by 0 bases and J by 0 bases, leaving 11 bases between them.

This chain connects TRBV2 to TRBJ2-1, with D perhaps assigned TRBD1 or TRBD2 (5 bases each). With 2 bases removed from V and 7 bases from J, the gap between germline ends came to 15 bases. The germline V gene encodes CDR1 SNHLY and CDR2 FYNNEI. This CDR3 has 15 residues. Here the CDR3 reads CASSEPRGRLNEQFF. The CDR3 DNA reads TGTGCCAGCAGTGAACCCCGGGGCCGCTTAAATGAGCAGTTCTTC. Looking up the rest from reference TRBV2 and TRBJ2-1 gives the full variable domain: EPEVTQTPSHQVTQMGQEVILRCVPISNHLYFYWYRQILGQKVEFLVSFYNNEISEKSEIFDDQFSVERPDGSNFTLKIRSTKLEDSAMYFCASSEPRGRLNEQFFGPGTRLTVL.

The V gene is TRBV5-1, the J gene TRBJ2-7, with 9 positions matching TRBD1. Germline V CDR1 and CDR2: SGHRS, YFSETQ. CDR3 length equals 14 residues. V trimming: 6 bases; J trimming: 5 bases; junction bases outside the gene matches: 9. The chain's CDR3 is CASNSGTGFNEQYF. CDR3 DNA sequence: TGCGCCAGCAACTCCGGGACAGGGTTCAACGAGCAGTACTTC.

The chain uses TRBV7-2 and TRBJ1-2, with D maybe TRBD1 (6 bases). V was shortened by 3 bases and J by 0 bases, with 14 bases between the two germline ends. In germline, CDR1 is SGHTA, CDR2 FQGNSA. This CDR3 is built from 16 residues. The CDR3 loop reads CASSLGRGAANYGYTF. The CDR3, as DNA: TGTGCCAGCAGCTTGGGTCGGGGGGCGGCTAACTATGGCTACACCTTC.

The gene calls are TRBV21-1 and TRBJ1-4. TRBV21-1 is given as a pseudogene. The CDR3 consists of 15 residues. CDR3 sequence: CASSTGLPIDEKLFF. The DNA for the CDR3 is TGTGCCAGCAGCACAGGACTGCCGATTGATGAAAAACTGTTTTTT.

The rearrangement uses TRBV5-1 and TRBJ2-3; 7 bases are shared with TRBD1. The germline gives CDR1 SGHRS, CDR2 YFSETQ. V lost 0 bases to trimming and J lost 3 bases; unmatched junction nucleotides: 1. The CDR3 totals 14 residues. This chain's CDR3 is CASSLAGQTDTQYF. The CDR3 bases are TGCGCCAGCAGCTTGGCGGGACAGACAGATACGCAGTATTTT.

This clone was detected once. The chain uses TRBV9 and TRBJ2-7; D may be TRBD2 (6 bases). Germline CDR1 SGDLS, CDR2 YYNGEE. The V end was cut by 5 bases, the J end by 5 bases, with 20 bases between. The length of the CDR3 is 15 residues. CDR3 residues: CASSIGDGSRHEQYF. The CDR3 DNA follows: TGTGCCAGCAGTATAGGGGACGGGAGTCGGCACGAGCAGTACTTC. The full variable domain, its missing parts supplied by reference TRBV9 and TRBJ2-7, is DSGVTQTPKHLITATGQRVTLRCSPRSGDLSVYWYQQSLDQGLQFLIQYYNGEERAKGNILERFSAQQFPDLHSELNLSSLELGDSALYFCASSIGDGSRHEQYFGPGTRLTVT.

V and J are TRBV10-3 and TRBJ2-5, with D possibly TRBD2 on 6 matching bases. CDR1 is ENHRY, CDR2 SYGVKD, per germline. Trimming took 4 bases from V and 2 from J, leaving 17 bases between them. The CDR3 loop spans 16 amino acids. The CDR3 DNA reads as TGTGCCATCAGTGCTTCCCCGGGACTTGATCAAGAGACCCAGTACTTC. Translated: CAISASPGLDQETQYF.

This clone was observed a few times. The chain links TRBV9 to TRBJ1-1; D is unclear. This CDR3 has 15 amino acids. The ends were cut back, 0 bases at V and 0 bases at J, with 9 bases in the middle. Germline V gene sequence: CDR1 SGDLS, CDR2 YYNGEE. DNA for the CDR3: TGTGCCAGCAGCGTAGTTGGGTCACTGAACACTGAAGCTTTCTTT. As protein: CASSVVGSLNTEAFF. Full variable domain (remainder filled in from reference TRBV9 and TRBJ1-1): DSGVTQTPKHLITATGQRVTLRCSPRSGDLSVYWYQQSLDQGLQFLIQYYNGEERAKGNILERFSAQQFPDLHSELNLSSLELGDSALYFCASSVVGSLNTEAFFGQGTRLTVV.